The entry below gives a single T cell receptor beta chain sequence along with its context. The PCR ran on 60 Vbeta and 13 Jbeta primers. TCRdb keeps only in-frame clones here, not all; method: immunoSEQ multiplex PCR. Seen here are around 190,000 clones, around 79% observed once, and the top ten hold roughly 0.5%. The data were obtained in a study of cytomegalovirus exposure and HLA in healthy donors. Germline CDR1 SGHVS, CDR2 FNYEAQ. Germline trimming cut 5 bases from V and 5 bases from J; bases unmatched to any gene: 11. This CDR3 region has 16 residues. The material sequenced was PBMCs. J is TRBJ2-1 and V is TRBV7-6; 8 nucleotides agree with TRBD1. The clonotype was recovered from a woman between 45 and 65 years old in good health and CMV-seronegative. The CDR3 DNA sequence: TGTGCCAGCAGCAGCAGGCCGGGACAGGCGCACAATGAGCAGTTCTTC. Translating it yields CASSSRPGQAHNEQFF. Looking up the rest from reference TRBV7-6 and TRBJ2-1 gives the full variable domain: GAGVSQSPRYKVTKRGQDVALRCDPISGHVSLYWYRQALGQGPEFLTYFNYEAQQDKSGLPNDRFSAERPEGSISTLTIQRTEQRDSAMYRCASSSRPGQAHNEQFFGPGTRLTVL.